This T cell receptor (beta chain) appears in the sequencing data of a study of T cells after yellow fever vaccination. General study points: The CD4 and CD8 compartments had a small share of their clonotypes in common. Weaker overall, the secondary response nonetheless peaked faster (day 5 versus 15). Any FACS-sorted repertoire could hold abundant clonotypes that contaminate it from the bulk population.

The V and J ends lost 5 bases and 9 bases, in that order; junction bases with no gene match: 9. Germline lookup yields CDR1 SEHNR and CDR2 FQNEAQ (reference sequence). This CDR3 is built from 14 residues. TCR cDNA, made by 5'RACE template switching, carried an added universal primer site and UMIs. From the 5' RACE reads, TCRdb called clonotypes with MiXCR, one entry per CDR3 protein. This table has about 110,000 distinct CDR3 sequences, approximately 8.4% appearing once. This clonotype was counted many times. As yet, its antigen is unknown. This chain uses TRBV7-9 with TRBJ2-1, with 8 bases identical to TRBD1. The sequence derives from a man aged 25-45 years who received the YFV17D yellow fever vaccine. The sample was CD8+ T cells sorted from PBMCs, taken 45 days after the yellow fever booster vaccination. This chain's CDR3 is CASSRSTGVTEQFF. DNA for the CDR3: TGTGCCAGCAGCCGTTCGACAGGGGTTACTGAGCAGTTCTTC. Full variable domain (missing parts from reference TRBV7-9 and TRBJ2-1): DTGVSQNPRHKITKRGQNVTFRCDPISEHNRLYWYRQTLGQGPEFLTYFQNEAQLEKSRLLSDRFSAERPKGSFSTLEIQRTEQGDSAMYLCASSRSTGVTEQFFGPGTRLTVL.